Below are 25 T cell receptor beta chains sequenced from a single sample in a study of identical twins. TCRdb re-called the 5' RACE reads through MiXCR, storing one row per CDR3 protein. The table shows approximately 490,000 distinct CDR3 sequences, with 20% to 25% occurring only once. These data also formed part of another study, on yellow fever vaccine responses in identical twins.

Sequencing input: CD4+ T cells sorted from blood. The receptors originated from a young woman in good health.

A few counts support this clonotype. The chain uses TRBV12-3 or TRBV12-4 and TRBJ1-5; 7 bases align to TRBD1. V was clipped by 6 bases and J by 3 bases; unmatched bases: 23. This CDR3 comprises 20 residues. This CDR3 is CASSSPRQGLLYSNNQPQHF. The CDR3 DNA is TGTGCCAGCAGCTCTCCTAGACAGGGACTATTATATAGTAACAATCAGCCCCAGCATTTT.

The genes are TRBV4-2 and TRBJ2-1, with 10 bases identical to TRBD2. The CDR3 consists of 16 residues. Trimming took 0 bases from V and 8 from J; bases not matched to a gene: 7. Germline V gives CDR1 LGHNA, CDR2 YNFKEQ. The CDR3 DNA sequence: TGTGCCAGCAGCCAAGAAGCAAGCGGGAGGGCCGATGAGCAGTTCTTC. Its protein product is CASSQEASGRADEQFF.

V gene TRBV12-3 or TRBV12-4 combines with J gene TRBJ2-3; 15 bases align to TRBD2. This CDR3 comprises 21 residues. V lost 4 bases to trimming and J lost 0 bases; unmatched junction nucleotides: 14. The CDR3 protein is CASSSHGLAGGSVFSTDTQYF. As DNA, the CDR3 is TGTGCCAGCAGTTCCCATGGACTAGCGGGAGGGTCTGTTTTCAGCACAGATACGCAGTATTTT.

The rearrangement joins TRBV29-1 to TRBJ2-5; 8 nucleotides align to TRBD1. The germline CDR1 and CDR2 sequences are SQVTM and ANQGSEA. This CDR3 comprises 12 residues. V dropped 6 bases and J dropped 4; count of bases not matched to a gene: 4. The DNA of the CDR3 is TGCAGCGTCCGACAGGGGAGAGAGACCCAGTACTTC. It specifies CSVRQGRETQYF.

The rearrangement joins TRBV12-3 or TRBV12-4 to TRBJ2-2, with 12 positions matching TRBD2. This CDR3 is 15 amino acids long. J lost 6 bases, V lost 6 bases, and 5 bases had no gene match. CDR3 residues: CASRTTSGSPGELFF. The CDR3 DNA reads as TGTGCCAGCAGGACGACTAGCGGGAGCCCCGGGGAGCTGTTTTTT.

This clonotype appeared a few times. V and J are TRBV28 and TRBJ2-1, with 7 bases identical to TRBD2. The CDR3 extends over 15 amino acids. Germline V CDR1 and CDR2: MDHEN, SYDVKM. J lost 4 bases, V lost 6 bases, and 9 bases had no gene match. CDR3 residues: CASRSAGPIYNEQFF. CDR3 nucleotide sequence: TGTGCCAGCAGATCAGCGGGACCCATATACAATGAGCAGTTCTTC.

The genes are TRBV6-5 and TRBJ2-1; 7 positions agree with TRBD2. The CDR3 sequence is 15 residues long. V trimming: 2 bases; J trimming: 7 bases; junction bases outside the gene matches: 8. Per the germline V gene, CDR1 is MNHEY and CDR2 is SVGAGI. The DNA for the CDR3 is TGTGCCAGCAGTTACAGTGGACTAGTTCGGAATGAGCAGTTCTTC. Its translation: CASSYSGLVRNEQFF.

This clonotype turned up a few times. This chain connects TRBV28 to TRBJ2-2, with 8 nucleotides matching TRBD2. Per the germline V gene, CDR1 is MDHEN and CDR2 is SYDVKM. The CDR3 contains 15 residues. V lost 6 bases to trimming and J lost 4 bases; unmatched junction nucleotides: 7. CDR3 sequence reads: CASRAAGEGTGELFF. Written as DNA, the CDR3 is TGTGCCAGCAGGGCAGCGGGGGAGGGCACCGGGGAGCTGTTTTTT.

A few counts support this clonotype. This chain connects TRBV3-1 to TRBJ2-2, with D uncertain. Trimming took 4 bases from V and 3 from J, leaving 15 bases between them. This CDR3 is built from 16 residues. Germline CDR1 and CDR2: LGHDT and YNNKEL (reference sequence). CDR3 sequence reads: CASSPARSPYTGELFF. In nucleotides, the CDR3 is TGTGCCAGCAGCCCAGCTAGAAGTCCATACACCGGGGAGCTGTTTTTT.

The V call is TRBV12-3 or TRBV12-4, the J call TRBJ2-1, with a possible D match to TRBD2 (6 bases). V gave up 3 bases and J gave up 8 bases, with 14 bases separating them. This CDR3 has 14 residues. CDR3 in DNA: TGTGCCAGCAGTTTGGGACTCACGAGTGATGAGCAGTTCTTC. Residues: CASSLGLTSDEQFF.

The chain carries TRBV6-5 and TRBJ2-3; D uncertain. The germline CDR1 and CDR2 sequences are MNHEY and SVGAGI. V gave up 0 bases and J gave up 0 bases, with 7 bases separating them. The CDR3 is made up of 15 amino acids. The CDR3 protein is CASSYSTGSTDTQYF. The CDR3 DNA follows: TGTGCCAGCAGTTACTCGACGGGCAGCACAGATACGCAGTATTTT.

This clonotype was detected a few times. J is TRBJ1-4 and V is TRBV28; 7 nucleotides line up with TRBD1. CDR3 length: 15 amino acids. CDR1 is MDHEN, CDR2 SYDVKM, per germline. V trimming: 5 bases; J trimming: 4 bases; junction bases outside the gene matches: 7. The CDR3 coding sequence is TGTGCCAGCAGTCGCCGGGGACAGTTTAATGAAAAACTGTTTTTT. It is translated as CASSRRGQFNEKLFF.

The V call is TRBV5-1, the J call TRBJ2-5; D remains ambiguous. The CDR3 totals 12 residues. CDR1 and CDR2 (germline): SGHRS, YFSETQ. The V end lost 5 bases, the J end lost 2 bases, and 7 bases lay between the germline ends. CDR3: CASREAQETQYF. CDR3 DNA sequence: TGCGCCAGCAGAGAAGCTCAAGAGACCCAGTACTTC.

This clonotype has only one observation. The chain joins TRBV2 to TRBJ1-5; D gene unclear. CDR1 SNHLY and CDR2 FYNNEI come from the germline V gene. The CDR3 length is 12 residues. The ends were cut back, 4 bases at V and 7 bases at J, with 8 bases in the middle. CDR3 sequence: CASSGAGQPQHF. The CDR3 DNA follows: TGTGCCAGCAGTGGGGCGGGCCAGCCCCAGCATTTT.

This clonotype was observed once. In DNA, the CDR3 is TGTGCCAGCAGTTATCGCTTAGGGCGGGAGGGTAATGAGCAGTTCTTC. It is translated as CASSYRLGREGNEQFF. The gene calls are TRBV6-2 or TRBV6-3 and TRBJ2-1, with 9 bases identical to TRBD2. Germline-derived CDR1 and CDR2 are MNHEY and SVGEGT. J was trimmed by 7 bases and V by 3 bases; bases with no gene match: 10. This CDR3 spans 16 amino acids.

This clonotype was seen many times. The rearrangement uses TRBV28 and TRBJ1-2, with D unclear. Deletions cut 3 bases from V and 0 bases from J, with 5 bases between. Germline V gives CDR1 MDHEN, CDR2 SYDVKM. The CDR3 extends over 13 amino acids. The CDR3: CASSFGTNYGYTF. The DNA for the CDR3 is TGTGCCAGCAGTTTCGGGACTAACTATGGCTACACCTTC.

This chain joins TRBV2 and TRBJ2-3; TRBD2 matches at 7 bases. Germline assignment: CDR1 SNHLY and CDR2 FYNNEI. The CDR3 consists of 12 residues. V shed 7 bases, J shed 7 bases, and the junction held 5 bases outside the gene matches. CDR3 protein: CASNRLAHTQYF. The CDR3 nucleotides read TGTGCCAGCAACCGACTAGCTCATACGCAGTATTTT.

CDR3 in amino acids: CASSYAGTGESETQYF. The CDR3 coding sequence is TGTGCCAGCAGTTACGCCGGGACAGGGGAGTCAGAGACCCAGTACTTC. The chain carries TRBV6-5 and TRBJ2-5; 10 bases are shared with TRBD1. Germline lookup yields CDR1 MNHEY and CDR2 SVGAGI. The CDR3 sequence is 16 residues long. Unmatched junction bases numbered 7, after V lost 2 bases and J lost 4 bases.

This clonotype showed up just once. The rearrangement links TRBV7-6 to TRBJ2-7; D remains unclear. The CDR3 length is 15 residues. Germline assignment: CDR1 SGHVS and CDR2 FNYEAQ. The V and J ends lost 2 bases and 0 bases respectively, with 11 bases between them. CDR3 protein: CASSLSATLSYEQYF. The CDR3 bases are TGTGCCAGCAGCTTATCGGCGACCCTCTCCTACGAGCAGTACTTC.

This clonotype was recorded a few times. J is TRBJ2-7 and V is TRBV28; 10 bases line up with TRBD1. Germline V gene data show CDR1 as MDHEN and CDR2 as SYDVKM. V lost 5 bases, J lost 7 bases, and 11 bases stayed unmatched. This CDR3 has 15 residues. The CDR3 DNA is TGTGCCAGCAGTGAAGGGGACAGGGGCAGCGGGGAGCAGTACTTC. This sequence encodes CASSEGDRGSGEQYF. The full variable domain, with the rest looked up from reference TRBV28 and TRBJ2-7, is DVKVTQSSRYLVKRTGEKVFLECVQDMDHENMFWYRQDPGLGLRLIYFSYDVKMKEKGDIPEGYSVSREKKERFSLILESASTNQTSMYLCASSEGDRGSGEQYFGPGTRLTVT.

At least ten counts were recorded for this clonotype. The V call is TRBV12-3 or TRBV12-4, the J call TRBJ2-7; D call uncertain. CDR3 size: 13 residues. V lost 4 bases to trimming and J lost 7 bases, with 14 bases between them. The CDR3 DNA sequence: TGTGCCAGCAGTTCACCACCGTTGAGGGAGCAGTACTTC. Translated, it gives CASSSPPLREQYF.

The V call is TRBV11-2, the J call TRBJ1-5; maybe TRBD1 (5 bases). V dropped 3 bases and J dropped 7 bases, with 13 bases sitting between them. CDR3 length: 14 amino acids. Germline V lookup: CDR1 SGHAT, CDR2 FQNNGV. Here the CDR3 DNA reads TGTGCCAGCAGCTTGGGTGGGCAGGGACAGCCCCAGCATTTT. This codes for CASSLGGQGQPQHF.

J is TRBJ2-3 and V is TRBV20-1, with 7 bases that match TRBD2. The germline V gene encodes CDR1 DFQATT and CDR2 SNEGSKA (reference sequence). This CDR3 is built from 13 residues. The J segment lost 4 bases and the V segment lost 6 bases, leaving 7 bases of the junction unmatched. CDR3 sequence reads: CSANGGFADTQYF. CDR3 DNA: TGCAGTGCCAACGGGGGGTTCGCAGATACGCAGTATTTT.

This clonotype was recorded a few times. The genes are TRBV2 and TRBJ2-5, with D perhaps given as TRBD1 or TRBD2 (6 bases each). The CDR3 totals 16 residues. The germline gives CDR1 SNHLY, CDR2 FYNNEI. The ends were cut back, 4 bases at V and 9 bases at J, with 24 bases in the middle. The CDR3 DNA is TGTGCCAGCAGTGGAGGCAGGGGACTGTTTTGGAGGGCCCAGTACTTC. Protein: CASSGGRGLFWRAQYF. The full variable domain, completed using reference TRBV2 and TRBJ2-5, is EPEVTQTPSHQVTQMGQEVILRCVPISNHLYFYWYRQILGQKVEFLVSFYNNEISEKSEIFDDQFSVERPDGSNFTLKIRSTKLEDSAMYFCASSGGRGLFWRAQYFGPGTRLLVL.

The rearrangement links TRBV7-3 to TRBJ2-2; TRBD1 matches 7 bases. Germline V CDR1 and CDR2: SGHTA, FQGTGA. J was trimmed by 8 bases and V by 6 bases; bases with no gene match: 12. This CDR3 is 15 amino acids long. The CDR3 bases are TGTGCCAGCAGGCCGACCGGGACAGCAGGGGGGGAGCTGTTTTTT. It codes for CASRPTGTAGGELFF.